The 21 T cell receptor beta chains below were found in one sample sequenced in a study of CD8 T cells in ankylosing spondylitis. Regarding the study as a whole: One TCR beta motif, made up of about 8 highly homologous variants, appeared characteristic of ankylosing spondylitis blood.

Their target antigens are unknown. One entry per CDR3 protein, called by TCRdb with MiXCR from the 5' RACE reads. The data hold about 210,000 distinct CDR3 sequences, with just under 7.5% observed a single time. Source material: blood, either unsorted or a sorted T cell fraction (not recorded which). These receptors came from a male donor with ankylosing spondylitis.

This chain uses TRBV9 with TRBJ2-6; TRBD1 might be the D (6 bases). Germline V gives CDR1 SGDLS, CDR2 YYNGEE. The germline V and J ends were trimmed by 4 bases and 0 bases, with 17 bases remaining between them. CDR3 length equals 18 residues. The CDR3 reads CASSYKQGPDSGANVLTF. In nucleotides, the CDR3 is TGTGCCAGCAGCTACAAGCAGGGGCCTGACTCTGGGGCCAACGTCCTGACTTTC.

This clonotype appeared a few times. The chain couples TRBV20-1 to TRBJ2-7; the match to TRBD2 covers 10 bases. Per the germline V gene, CDR1 is DFQATT and CDR2 is SNEGSKA (reference sequence). Losses at the gene ends were 5 bases for V and 2 bases for J; bases not matched to a gene: 21. The CDR3 runs to 19 residues. The CDR3 region is CSAFYSGLAEGMDPYEQYF. DNA for the CDR3: TGCAGTGCTTTTTATTCAGGACTAGCGGAGGGCATGGACCCCTACGAGCAGTACTTC.

This clonotype was observed at least ten times. The J gene is TRBJ1-1, the V gene TRBV7-6, with a weak D call TRBD1 (6 bases). From germline, CDR1 is SGHVS and CDR2 FNYEAQ. V was trimmed by 3 bases and J by 4 bases, leaving 12 bases between them. The CDR3 extends over 14 amino acids. This CDR3 is CASSLGGPGTEAFF. Written as DNA, the CDR3 is TGTGCCAGCAGCTTGGGGGGCCCGGGCACTGAAGCTTTCTTT.

The table lists this clonotype with many counts. J is TRBJ1-2 and V is TRBV13; D is ambiguous. The ends were cut back, 5 bases at V and 1 base at J, with 11 bases in the middle. The CDR3 runs 14 residues. Germline loops: CDR1 PRHDT, CDR2 FYEKMQ (reference sequence). CDR3 in amino acids: CASSLLGDNYGYTF. Here the CDR3 DNA reads TGTGCCAGCAGCCTCCTAGGAGATAACTATGGCTACACCTTC.

This clonotype was counted a few times. The CDR3 sequence is CSARAGGGMRNEQFF. Written as DNA, the CDR3 is TGCAGTGCTAGAGCCGGAGGGGGAATGAGGAATGAGCAGTTCTTC. The chain uses TRBV20-1 and TRBJ2-1; D might be TRBD1 or TRBD2, each matching 6 bases. The CDR3 totals 15 residues. Germline loops: CDR1 DFQATT, CDR2 SNEGSKA (reference sequence). V lost 1 base, J lost 7 bases, and 17 bases lay in between.

A remark on this clonotype: This may be a read error: a much more frequent sequence differs by one nucleotide. The V call is TRBV2, the J call TRBJ1-2; possibly TRBD1 for D (6 bases). Germline assignment: CDR1 SNHLY and CDR2 FYNNEI. Trimming removed 8 bases at V and 2 bases at J, with 15 bases between. This CDR3 is built from 14 residues. The CDR3 DNA follows: TGTGCCAGCCTGCTAAGGACAGAAAACTATGGCTACACCTTC. It is translated as CASLLRTENYGYTF. The variable domain in full, completed from reference TRBV2 and TRBJ1-2, reads EPEVTQTPSHQVTQMGQEVILRCVPISNHLYFYWYRQILGQKVEFLVSFYNNEISEKSEIFDDQFSVERPDGSNFTLKIRSTKLEDSAMYFCASLLRTENYGYTFGSGTRLTVV.

This clonotype was picked up a small number of times. The gene calls are TRBV20-1 and TRBJ1-5, with unresolved D. Germline CDR1 DFQATT, CDR2 SNEGSKA (reference sequence). CDR3 length equals 14 residues. V dropped 5 bases and J dropped 2 bases, with 13 bases sitting between them. The chain's CDR3 is CSAGETWGNQPQHF. The CDR3 bases are TGCAGTGCTGGGGAGACATGGGGCAATCAGCCCCAGCATTTT.

This clonotype has ten or more counts. This chain connects TRBV5-1 to TRBJ2-7; D is uncertain. Trimming removed 3 bases at V and 4 bases at J, with 11 bases between. In germline, CDR1 is SGHRS, CDR2 YFSETQ. The CDR3 is 13 amino acids. CDR3 amino acids: CASSWTEEYEQYF. The CDR3 nucleotides are TGCGCCAGCAGCTGGACGGAAGAATACGAGCAGTACTTC.

This clonotype was observed at least ten times. The rearrangement links TRBV15 to TRBJ1-1; D is possibly TRBD1 (5 bases). V lost 0 bases and J 5 bases, leaving 13 bases between the germline ends. The germline gives CDR1 LNHNV, CDR2 YYDKDF (reference sequence). CDR3 length: 15 residues. The DNA of the CDR3 is TGTGCCACCAGCAGAGATTACGGGGGGAAGACTGAAGCTTTCTTT. The encoded protein is CATSRDYGGKTEAFF.

This clonotype appeared a single time. V gene TRBV7-9 combines with J gene TRBJ1-1; the D is unclear. The V gene lost 0 bases and the J gene lost 2 bases, with 16 bases spanning the gap. The germline V gene encodes CDR1 SEHNR and CDR2 FQNEAQ (reference sequence). The CDR3 contains 17 residues. CDR3 amino acids: CASSLADPRTHNTEAFF. Written as DNA, the CDR3 is TGTGCCAGCAGCTTAGCAGACCCTCGAACCCATAACACTGAAGCTTTCTTT.

Ten or more counts support this clonotype. This sequence joins TRBV6-5 and TRBJ2-1; 11 bases fit TRBD2. The CDR3 extends over 15 amino acids. Germline CDR1 and CDR2: MNHEY and SVGAGI. Unmatched junction bases numbered 1, after V lost 2 bases and J lost 4 bases. The CDR3 protein is CASSYGTSGYNEQFF. The CDR3 DNA sequence: TGTGCCAGCAGTTACGGGACTAGCGGTTACAATGAGCAGTTCTTC.

Ten or more counts support this clonotype. The rearrangement uses TRBV7-2 and TRBJ1-3; the D is unclear. There are 17 residues in the CDR3. The germline V gene has CDR1 SGHTA and CDR2 FQGNSA. The V end was cut by 5 bases, the J end by 1 base, with 18 bases between. This CDR3 is CASSPSPLSRSGNTIYF. CDR3 nucleotides: TGTGCCAGCAGCCCTAGCCCCCTCAGCCGATCTGGAAACACCATATATTTT. Based on the CDR3 plus reference TRBV7-2 and TRBJ1-3, the full variable domain is GAGVSQSPSNKVTEKGKDVELRCDPISGHTALYWYRQSLGQGLEFLIYFQGNSAPDKSGLPSDRFSAERTGGSVSTLTIQRTQQEDSAVYLCASSPSPLSRSGNTIYFGEGSWLTVV.

This clonotype came up many times. J is TRBJ2-1 and V is TRBV11-1; D could derive from TRBD1 or TRBD2 (6 bases each). The CDR3 is 14 residues long. Germline lookup yields CDR1 SGHAT and CDR2 FQDESV (reference sequence). V gave up 5 bases and J gave up 7 bases, with 15 bases separating them. CDR3 coding DNA: TGTGCCAGCAGCCTCCTGGAGGGGGAAAATGAGCAGTTCTTC. Encoded protein: CASSLLEGENEQFF.

This clonotype was seen many times. This chain uses TRBV7-2 with TRBJ1-1, with a tentative D call TRBD1 (6 bases). Germline CDR1 is SGHTA and CDR2 is FQGNSA. The CDR3 runs to 11 residues. V was pared by 3 bases and J by 8 bases, with 7 bases between. CDR3 amino acids: CASSFTGEAFF. The CDR3 coding sequence is TGTGCCAGCAGCTTCACAGGGGAAGCTTTCTTT. The full variable domain, in which reference TRBV7-2 and TRBJ1-1 provide the parts outside the CDR3, is GAGVSQSPSNKVTEKGKDVELRCDPISGHTALYWYRQSLGQGLEFLIYFQGNSAPDKSGLPSDRFSAERTGGSVSTLTIQRTQQEDSAVYLCASSFTGEAFFGQGTRLTVV.

The chain is built from TRBV20-1 and TRBJ2-7; D unresolved. This CDR3 has 14 amino acids. The germline V and J ends were trimmed by 2 bases and 0 bases, with 11 bases remaining between them. Germline CDR1 and CDR2: DFQATT and SNEGSKA (reference sequence). CDR3 loop: CSARPVEASYEQYF. In nucleotides, the CDR3 is TGCAGTGCTAGACCAGTAGAGGCCTCCTACGAGCAGTACTTC.

This clonotype occurred many times. The chain employs TRBV9 and TRBJ2-1; D ambiguous. The ends were cut back, 0 bases at V and 4 bases at J, with 5 bases in the middle. CDR3 length: 13 amino acids. Germline lookup yields CDR1 SGDLS and CDR2 YYNGEE. The CDR3 DNA reads as TGTGCCAGCAGCGTAGCGGTATACAATGAGCAGTTCTTC. Its protein product is CASSVAVYNEQFF.

The chain recombines TRBV3-1 with TRBJ2-7, with 14 nucleotides matching TRBD2. Looked up from germline, CDR1 is LGHDT and CDR2 is YNNKEL (reference sequence). J lost 1 base, V lost 6 bases, and 14 bases had no gene match. This CDR3 spans 19 amino acids. In DNA form, the CDR3 reads TGTGCCAGCAGAAATGCCGGGACTAGCGGGGGATTACCTTCCTACGAGCAGTACTTC. It codes for CASRNAGTSGGLPSYEQYF.

This clonotype was seen repeatedly, ten times or more. The gene calls are TRBV6-2 or TRBV6-3 and TRBJ2-7; 8 bases align to TRBD2. The CDR3 contains 14 residues. V was clipped by 11 bases and J by 4 bases; unmatched bases: 13. Germline V CDR1 and CDR2: MNHEY, SVGEGT. The DNA of the CDR3 is TGTGCCTCCCCCATTCGGGGGGGGGTTTACGAGCAGTACTTC. Its translation is CASPIRGGVYEQYF.

Ten or more counts support this clonotype. The chain has TRBV20-1 and TRBJ1-2, with 8 bases matching TRBD1. Unmatched junction bases numbered 14, after V lost 0 bases and J lost 5 bases. CDR3 length equals 17 residues. CDR1 and CDR2 from the germline V gene are DFQATT and SNEGSKA (reference sequence). The DNA of the CDR3 is TGCAGTGCTAGAGATCCGGCCGGACAGGGAAGTTTGTATGGCTACACCTTC. It yields the protein CSARDPAGQGSLYGYTF.

The chain recombines TRBV4-3 with TRBJ2-1, with TRBD2 identical over 13 bases. This CDR3 is built from 16 residues. The ends lost 3 bases at V and 5 bases at J; junction bases unmatched: 4. CDR1 and CDR2 from the germline V gene are LGHNA and YSLEER. The CDR3 nucleotides read TGCGCCAGCAGCCAGGGGACTAGCGGGGCAAACAATGAGCAGTTCTTC. It translates to CASSQGTSGANNEQFF.

This clonotype was seen repeatedly, ten times or more. This rearrangement joins TRBV12-3 or TRBV12-4 to TRBJ1-3; no clear D. V was shortened by 5 bases and J by 1 base, with 15 bases between the two germline ends. The CDR3 length is 16 residues. CDR3 amino acids: CASSPTATGSGNTIYF. The CDR3 DNA follows: TGTGCCAGCAGTCCTACTGCCACGGGTTCTGGAAACACCATATATTTT.